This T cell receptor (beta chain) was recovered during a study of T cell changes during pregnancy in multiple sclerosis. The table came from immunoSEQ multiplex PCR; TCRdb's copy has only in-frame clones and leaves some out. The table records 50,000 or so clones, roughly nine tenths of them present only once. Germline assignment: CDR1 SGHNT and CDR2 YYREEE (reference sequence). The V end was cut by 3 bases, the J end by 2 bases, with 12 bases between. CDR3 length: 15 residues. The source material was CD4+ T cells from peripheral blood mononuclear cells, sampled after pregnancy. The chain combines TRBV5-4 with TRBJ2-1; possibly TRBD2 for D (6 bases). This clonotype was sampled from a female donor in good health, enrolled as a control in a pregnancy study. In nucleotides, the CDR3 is TGTGCCAGCAGCTCACCTCGCGGGGCCTACAATGAGCAGTTCTTC. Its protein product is CASSSPRGAYNEQFF.